Detailed here is one T cell receptor (beta chain). Its specificity is unknown. This entry comes from a study of glioma-infiltrating T cells. General observations from the study: Gliomas, especially low-grade, showed above-expected tissue-blood divergence; non-neoplastic patients showed below. Only very few CDR3 sequences appeared in both tissue and blood.

The iRepertoire nested amplicon-rescue multiplex PCR amplified TCR alpha and beta CDR3s from RNA. One-step reverse transcription and amplification started from approximately 100-400 ng of tissue mRNA or PBMC total RNA. TCRdb ran MiXCR on the multiplex PCR reads and lists one entry per CDR3 protein. The top ten hold roughly 5.4% of the sample, which has around 170,000 distinct CDR3 sequences, about 46% seen once. Trimming shortened V by 2 bases and J by 3 bases, and 7 bases separated the two germline ends. CDR3 length: 13 residues. In germline, CDR1 is SNHLY, CDR2 FYNNEI. This TCR was recovered from a human donor with low-grade glioma or glioblastoma, undergoing nonglioma brain surgery, or in good health (not recorded which). J is TRBJ2-5 and V is TRBV2; TRBD1 is a possible D gene (5 bases). The sequenced sample was glioma tissue, nonneoplastic brain tissue, or PBMCs (not recorded which). The DNA for the CDR3 is TGTGCCAGCAGTGAACTCAGGGAAGAGACCCAGTACTTC. It is translated as CASSELREETQYF.